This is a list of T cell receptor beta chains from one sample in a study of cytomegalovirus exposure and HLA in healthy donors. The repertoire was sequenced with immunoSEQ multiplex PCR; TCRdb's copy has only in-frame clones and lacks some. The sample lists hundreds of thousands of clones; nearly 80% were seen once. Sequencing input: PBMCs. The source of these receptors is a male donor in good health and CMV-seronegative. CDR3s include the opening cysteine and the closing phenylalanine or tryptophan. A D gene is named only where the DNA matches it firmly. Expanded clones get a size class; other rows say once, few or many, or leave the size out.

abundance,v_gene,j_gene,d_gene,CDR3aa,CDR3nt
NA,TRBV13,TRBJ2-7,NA,CASSPPAPRETYEQYF,TGTGCCAGCAGCCCCCCCGCTCCGAGGGAAACCTACGAGCAGTACTTC
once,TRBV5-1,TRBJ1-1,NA,CASSTERTDNTEAFF,TGCGCCAGCAGCACGGAACGGACAGACAACACTGAAGCTTTCTTT
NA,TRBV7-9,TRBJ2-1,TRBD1,CASSQTGGRDNEQFF,TGTGCCAGCAGCCAAACAGGGGGCAGGGACAATGAGCAGTTCTTC
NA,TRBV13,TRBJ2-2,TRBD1,CASSRRDRGLYTGELFF,TGTGCCAGCAGCCGAAGGGACAGGGGGCTGTATACCGGGGAGCTGTTTTTT
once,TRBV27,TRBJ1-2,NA,CASSFQEGWDYTF,TGTGCCAGCAGTTTTCAGGAGGGTTGGGACTACACCTTC
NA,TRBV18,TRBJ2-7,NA,CASSPPGVEQYF,TGTGCCAGCTCACCCCCAGGGGTCGAGCAGTACTTC
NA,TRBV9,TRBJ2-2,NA,CASSVRGGTGELFF,TGTGCCAGCAGCGTGAGGGGGGGGACCGGGGAGCTGTTTTTT
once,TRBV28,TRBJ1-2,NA,CASSLERGINYGYTF,TGTGCCAGCAGTTTGGAGAGGGGGATAAACTATGGCTACACCTTC
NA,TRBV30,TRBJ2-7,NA,CAWTSRWQAYEQYF,TGTGCCTGGACCTCCCGATGGCAAGCCTACGAGCAGTACTTC
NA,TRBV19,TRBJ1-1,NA,CASSMKGANTEAFF,TGTGCCAGTAGTATGAAAGGGGCGAACACTGAAGCTTTCTTT
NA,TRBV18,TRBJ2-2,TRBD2,CASSQQTSGGEQAGELFF,TGTGCCAGCTCACAACAGACTAGCGGGGGAGAACAAGCCGGGGAGCTGTTTTTT
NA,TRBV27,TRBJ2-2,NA,CASSLTGFGNGELFF,TGTGCCAGCAGTTTAACAGGGTTTGGTAACGGGGAGCTGTTTTTT
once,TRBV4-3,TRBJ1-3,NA,CASSQMRYSGNTIYF,TGCGCCAGCAGCCAAATGCGGTACTCTGGAAACACCATATATTTT
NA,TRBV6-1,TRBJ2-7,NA,CASSERLAGEGYEQYF,TGTGCCAGCAGTGAAAGGCTGGCAGGGGAGGGCTACGAGCAGTACTTC
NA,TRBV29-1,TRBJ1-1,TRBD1,CSTGQGDTEAFF,TGCAGCACTGGACAGGGCGACACTGAAGCTTTCTTT
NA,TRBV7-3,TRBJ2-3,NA,CASSPKHRDAQYF,TGTGCCAGCAGCCCGAAGCACAGGGATGCGCAGTATTTT
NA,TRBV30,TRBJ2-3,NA,CAWSVQNTQYF,TGTGCCTGGAGTGTACAAAATACGCAGTATTTT
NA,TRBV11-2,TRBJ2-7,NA,CASSPGRSYEQYF,TGTGCCAGCAGCCCGGGGAGGTCCTACGAGCAGTACTTC
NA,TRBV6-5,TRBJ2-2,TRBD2,CASSYLLAGLAGELFF,TGTGCCAGCAGTTACTTACTAGCGGGATTGGCCGGGGAGCTGTTTTTT
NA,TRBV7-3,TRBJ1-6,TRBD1,CASSGQGSSPLHF,TGTGCCAGCAGTGGACAGGGGAGTTCACCCCTCCACTTT
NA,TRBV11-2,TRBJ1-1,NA,CASSLDRARGGGPEAFF,TGTGCCAGCAGCTTAGATCGGGCTAGGGGTGGGGGCCCTGAAGCTTTCTTT
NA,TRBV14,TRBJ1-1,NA,CASSLHQGLMNTEAFF,TGTGCCAGCAGCCTCCATCAGGGGCTAATGAACACTGAAGCTTTCTTT
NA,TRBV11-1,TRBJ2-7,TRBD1,CASTSDRQDEQYF,TGTGCCAGCACCTCGGACAGGCAGGACGAGCAGTACTTC
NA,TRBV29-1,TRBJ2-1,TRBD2,CSGRLAGASYNEQFF,TGCAGCGGGCGACTAGCGGGGGCCTCCTACAATGAGCAGTTCTTC
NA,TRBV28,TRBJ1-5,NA,CASSEEREPQHF,TGTGCCAGCAGTGAGGAGAGAGAGCCCCAGCATTTT
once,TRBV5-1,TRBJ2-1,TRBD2,CASSPHGLAGLGEQFF,TGCGCCAGCAGCCCCCATGGACTAGCGGGCCTTGGTGAGCAGTTCTTC